This is a list of T cell receptor beta chains from one sample in a study of T-cell memory formation after mild COVID-19. TCRdb used MiXCR to reprocess the 5' RACE reads, holding one entry per CDR3 protein. The sample yields a few hundred thousand distinct CDR3 sequences, 8% to 9% seen once. The sequencing sample was made of PBMCs or a T cell subset sorted from them (not recorded which). Receptor source: a man aged 18 to 30 who had mild COVID-19 (a few samples of this study predate the infection). Cell type and time point are not known. CDR3s include the opening cysteine and the closing phenylalanine or tryptophan. Each record gives: V gene, clone size, J gene, D gene, CDR3 protein, CDR3 DNA. A D gene is named only where the DNA matches it firmly. The size of a clone is reported for some rows only, either as once, few or many, or as a class for expanded clones.

>TRBV20-1|many|TRBJ1-1|NA
CSASMGGMGTEAFF
TGCAGTGCTAGCATGGGAGGGATGGGCACTGAAGCTTTCTTT
>TRBV29-1|NA|TRBJ2-5|TRBD1
CSVEGAWTGNAGETQYF
TGCAGCGTTGAAGGCGCCTGGACAGGGAATGCAGGAGAGACCCAGTACTTC
>TRBV5-1|NA|TRBJ2-3|NA
CASSLGKSTDTQYF
TGCGCCAGCAGCTTGGGAAAGAGCACAGATACGCAGTATTTT
>TRBV10-3|few|TRBJ2-2|NA
CATRSAGTGELFF
TGTGCCACCCGGTCAGCTGGCACCGGGGAGCTGTTTTTT
>TRBV4-3|many|TRBJ1-2|NA
CASSRLADGNYGYTF
TGCGCCAGCAGCCGGCTAGCAGACGGTAACTATGGCTACACCTTC
>TRBV12-3/TRBV12-4|few|TRBJ1-1|NA
CASSLMGRGNTEAFF
TGTGCCAGCAGTTTGATGGGCAGGGGGAACACTGAAGCTTTCTTT
>TRBV7-9|few|TRBJ2-4|TRBD1
CASSRTGQVVSQNIQYF
TGTGCCAGCAGCCGTACGGGACAGGTTGTTTCCCAAAACATTCAGTACTTC
>TRBV20-1|NA|TRBJ2-3|NA
CSASVSGRTDTQYF
TGCAGTGCTAGTGTAAGCGGGCGCACAGATACGCAGTATTTT
>TRBV5-6|NA|TRBJ1-1|NA
CASSLAGRGFTEAFF
TGTGCCAGCAGCTTGGCCGGCAGGGGATTCACTGAAGCTTTCTTT
>TRBV5-1|few|TRBJ2-1|NA
CASSLAPGLGNEQFF
TGCGCCAGCAGCTTGGCCCCGGGCCTTGGCAATGAGCAGTTCTTC
>TRBV5-1|NA|TRBJ1-2|TRBD1
CASSLDTGGANYGYTF
TGCGCCAGCAGCTTGGATACAGGGGGCGCGAACTATGGCTACACCTTC
>TRBV5-1|many|TRBJ1-4|TRBD1
CASTTGGSGKLFF
TGCGCCAGCACCACAGGGGGCAGTGGAAAACTGTTTTTT
>TRBV11-2|NA|TRBJ2-2|NA
CASSFQGLNTGELFF
TGTGCCAGCAGCTTTCAGGGGTTAAACACCGGGGAGCTGTTTTTT
>TRBV7-2|NA|TRBJ2-5|TRBD2
CASSTRRLAVQETQYF
TGTGCCAGCAGCACCCGGCGACTAGCGGTCCAAGAGACCCAGTACTTC
>TRBV20-1|few|TRBJ2-1|NA
CSARAVSYNEQFF
TGCAGTGCTAGAGCGGTCTCCTACAATGAGCAGTTCTTC
>TRBV6-2/TRBV6-3|NA|TRBJ2-2|NA
CASSYSQENANTGELFF
TGTGCCAGCAGTTATTCACAGGAGAACGCGAACACCGGGGAGCTGTTTTTT
>TRBV7-9|NA|TRBJ1-6|NA
CASSPSGGRENSPLHF
TGTGCCAGCAGCCCCTCCGGGGGGAGAGAAAATTCACCCCTCCACTTT